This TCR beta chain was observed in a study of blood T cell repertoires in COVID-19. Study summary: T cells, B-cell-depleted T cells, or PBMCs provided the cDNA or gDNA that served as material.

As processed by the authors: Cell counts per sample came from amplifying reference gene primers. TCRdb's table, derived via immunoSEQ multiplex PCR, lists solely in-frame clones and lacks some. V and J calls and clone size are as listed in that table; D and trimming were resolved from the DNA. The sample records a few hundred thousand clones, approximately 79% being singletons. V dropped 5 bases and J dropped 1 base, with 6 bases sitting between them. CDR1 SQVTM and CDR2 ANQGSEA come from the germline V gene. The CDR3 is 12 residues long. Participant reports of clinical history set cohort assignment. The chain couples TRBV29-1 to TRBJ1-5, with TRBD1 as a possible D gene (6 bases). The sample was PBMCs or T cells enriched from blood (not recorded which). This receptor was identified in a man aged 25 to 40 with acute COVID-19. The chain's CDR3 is CSVTGSNQPQHF. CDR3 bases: TGCAGCGTTACAGGGAGCAATCAGCCCCAGCATTTT.